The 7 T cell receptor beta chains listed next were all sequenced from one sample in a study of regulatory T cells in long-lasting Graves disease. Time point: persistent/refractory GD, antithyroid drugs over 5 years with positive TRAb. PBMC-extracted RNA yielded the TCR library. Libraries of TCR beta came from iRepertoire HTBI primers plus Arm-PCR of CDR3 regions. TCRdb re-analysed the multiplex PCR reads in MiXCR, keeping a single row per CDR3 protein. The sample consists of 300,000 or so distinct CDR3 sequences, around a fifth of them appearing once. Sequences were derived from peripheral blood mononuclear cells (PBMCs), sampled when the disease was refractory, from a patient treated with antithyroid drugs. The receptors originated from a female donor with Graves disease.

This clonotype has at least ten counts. Written as DNA, the CDR3 is TGCGCCAGCAGCTTGGCAACAGTTCAAGAAGCTTTCTTT. Translation gives CASSLATVQEAFF. The gene calls are TRBV5-1 and TRBJ1-1; D ambiguous. The V gene lost 0 bases and the J gene lost 8 bases, with 11 bases spanning the gap. CDR1 is SGHRS and CDR2 is YFSETQ in the germline V gene. The length of the CDR3 is 13 residues.

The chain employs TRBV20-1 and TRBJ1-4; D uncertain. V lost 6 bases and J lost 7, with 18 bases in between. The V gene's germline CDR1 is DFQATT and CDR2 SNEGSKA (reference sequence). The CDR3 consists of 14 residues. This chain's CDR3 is CSAEVRGVAEKLFF. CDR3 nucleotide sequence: TGCAGTGCCGAGGTTCGCGGGGTGGCTGAAAAACTGTTTTTT.

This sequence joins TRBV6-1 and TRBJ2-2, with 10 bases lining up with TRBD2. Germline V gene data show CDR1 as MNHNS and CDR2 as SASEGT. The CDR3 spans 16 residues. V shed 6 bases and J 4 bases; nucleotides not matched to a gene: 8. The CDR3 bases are TGTGCCAGCAGAAGGCTAGCGGGAGTTAGCACCGGGGAGCTGTTTTTT. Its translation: CASRRLAGVSTGELFF.

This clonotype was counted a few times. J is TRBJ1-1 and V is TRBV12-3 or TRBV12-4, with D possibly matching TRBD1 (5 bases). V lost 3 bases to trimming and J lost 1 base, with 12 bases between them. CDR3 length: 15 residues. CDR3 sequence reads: CASSFVGAENTEAFF. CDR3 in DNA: TGTGCCAGCAGTTTTGTTGGGGCAGAGAACACTGAAGCTTTCTTT.

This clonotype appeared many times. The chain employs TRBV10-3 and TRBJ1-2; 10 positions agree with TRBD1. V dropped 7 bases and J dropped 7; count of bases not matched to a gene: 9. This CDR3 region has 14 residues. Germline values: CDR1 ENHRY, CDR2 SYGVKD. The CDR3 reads CAITPGQGNRGYTF. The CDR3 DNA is TGTGCCATCACGCCGGGACAGGGGAACCGTGGCTACACCTTC.

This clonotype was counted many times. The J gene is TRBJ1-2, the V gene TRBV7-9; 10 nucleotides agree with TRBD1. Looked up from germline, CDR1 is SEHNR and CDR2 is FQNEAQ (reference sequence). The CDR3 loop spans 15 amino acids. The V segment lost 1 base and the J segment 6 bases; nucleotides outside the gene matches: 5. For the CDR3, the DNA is TGTGCCAGCAGCTTAGTAGGGACAGGGGAGGATGGCTACACCTTC. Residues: CASSLVGTGEDGYTF. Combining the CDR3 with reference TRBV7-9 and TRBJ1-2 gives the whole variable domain DTGVSQNPRHKITKRGQNVTFRCDPISEHNRLYWYRQTLGQGPEFLTYFQNEAQLEKSRLLSDRFSAERPKGSFSTLEIQRTEQGDSAMYLCASSLVGTGEDGYTFGSGTRLTVV.

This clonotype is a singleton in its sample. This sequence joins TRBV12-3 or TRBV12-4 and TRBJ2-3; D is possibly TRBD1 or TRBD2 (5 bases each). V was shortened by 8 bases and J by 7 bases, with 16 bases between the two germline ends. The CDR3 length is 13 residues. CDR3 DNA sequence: TGTGCCAGCCTTTACCGGGGCGACTATACGCAGTATTTT. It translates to CASLYRGDYTQYF.